These T cell receptor beta chains were read from a single sample in a study of cytomegalovirus exposure and HLA in healthy donors. Some clones are missing from TCRdb's copy, which holds only in-frame ones; the method was immunoSEQ multiplex PCR. The record lists around 84,000 clones, of which the ten most abundant hold approximately 4.2%. The sequenced sample consisted of PBMCs. The receptors were sampled from a man aged 25-45 years in good health and CMV-seronegative. Both conserved end residues are part of each CDR3. A D gene is named only where the DNA matches it firmly.

>TRBJ2-7|-|TRBV5-1
CASSLVQGSDHEQYF
TGCGCCAGCAGCTTGGTGCAGGGTTCGGACCACGAGCAGTACTTC
>TRBJ2-7|TRBD1|TRBV10-1
CASSLSPKGDSFYEQYF
TGCGCCAGCAGCCTCTCACCCAAGGGGGACAGTTTCTACGAGCAGTACTTC
>TRBJ2-7|TRBD2|TRBV6-5
CASKGAWEGRDEQYF
TGTGCCAGCAAGGGCGCATGGGAGGGAAGAGATGAACAGTACTTC
>TRBJ2-1|TRBD2|TRBV7-7
CASSRGEQVYNEQFF
TGTGCCAGCAGCCGGGGGGAGCAGGTTTACAATGAGCAGTTCTTC
>TRBJ1-1|TRBD1|TRBV6-5
CASSYGTDTEAFF
TGTGCCAGCAGTTACGGGACAGACACTGAAGCTTTCTTT
>TRBJ2-1|-|TRBV4-2
CASSREAEIGYNEQFF
TGTGCCAGCAGCCGAGAAGCGGAAATAGGCTACAATGAGCAGTTCTTC
>TRBJ1-2|-|TRBV14
CASSQGGAAPYGYTF
TGTGCCAGCAGCCAAGGTGGGGCGGCTCCCTATGGCTACACCTTC
>TRBJ2-3|TRBD1|TRBV18
CASSTRQGSQDTQYF
TGTGCCAGCTCAACTCGACAGGGCTCACAAGATACGCAGTATTTT
>TRBJ1-1|TRBD1|TRBV5-1
CASSLGQGGLNTEAFF
TGCGCCAGCAGCTTGGGACAGGGTGGGTTGAACACTGAAGCTTTCTTT
>TRBJ2-1|-|TRBV5-1
CASSLTGSKGDEQFF
TGCGCCAGCAGCTTAACCGGGAGTAAGGGCGATGAGCAGTTCTTC
>TRBJ1-5|TRBD1|TRBV7-9
CASSLGDRGQPQHF
TGTGCCAGCAGCTTAGGGGACAGGGGCCAGCCCCAGCATTTT